This TCR beta chain was sequenced for a study of blood T cell repertoires in COVID-19. Study in general: The samples span acute and convalescent COVID-19 from the United States, Italy and Spain. In each case, the material was cDNA or gDNA derived from T cells, B-cell-depleted T cells, or PBMCs.

The CDR3 covers 13 residues. The germline V and J ends were trimmed by 4 bases and 3 bases, with 8 bases remaining between them. Germline CDR1 reads ENHRY; CDR2 reads SYGVKD. Original processing methods: Amplification from reference gene primers served as the basis for estimated nucleated cell counts. Sequencing used immunoSEQ multiplex PCR; TCRdb keeps in-frame clones, though not all of them. V and J calls and clone size are given by that table; D and trimming were obtained from the DNA. Seen here are some 210,000 clones, around 84% observed once, and the top ten hold 20%. The rearrangement joins TRBV10-3 to TRBJ2-3; a possible D gene is TRBD1 (6 bases). Specimen: peripheral blood. The sequence was collected from a human donor in a cohort sampled during active COVID-19. The CDR3 here is CAISATGTDTQYF. Here the CDR3 DNA reads TGTGCCATCAGTGCCACAGGGACAGATACGCAGTATTTT.